This TCR beta chain emerged from a study of cytomegalovirus exposure and HLA in healthy donors. The assay was immunoSEQ multiplex PCR, and TCRdb's table has in-frame clones only and misses some. This repertoire shows around 20,000 clones, about 97% found once; its top ten account for about 10%. The length of the CDR3 is 17 residues. CDR1 is SGHRS, CDR2 YFSETQ, per germline. V was shortened by 4 bases and J by 6 bases, with 25 bases between the two germline ends. The sequence was collected from a man aged 25-40 years in good health and CMV-seropositive. V and J are TRBV5-1 and TRBJ1-1; D is possibly TRBD1 (5 bases). Material: PBMCs. The CDR3 DNA reads TGCGCCAGCAGCCGTACTCCAGGGCATTTGGACGGGTCTGAAGCTTTCTTT. Translating gives CASSRTPGHLDGSEAFF.